The present TCR beta chain was sequenced within a study of cytomegalovirus exposure and HLA in healthy donors. The wider study: An earlier analysis identified approximately 120 million unique TCR beta sequences in 150 million to 200 million T cells. Within an early data release were around 80 million unique TCRs drawn from HLA-typed donors. Study-wide points: Prior analysis indicated that the majority of TCR beta V segments exhibited productivity approximately 87% or approximately 30% of the time.

V was trimmed by 1 base and J by 5 bases, leaving 12 bases between them. Germline loops: CDR1 SEHNR, CDR2 FQNEAQ (reference sequence). The CDR3 consists of 15 residues. In the case of this clone: Antigen unknown.

Both 60 Vbeta primers and 13 Jbeta primers went into the PCR. Clones were read by immunoSEQ multiplex PCR, and TCRdb kept only the in-frame ones, dropping some. The sample includes approximately 180,000 clones, approximately 80% of them seen just once. J is TRBJ2-1 and V is TRBV7-9; tentatively, D is TRBD1 (5 bases). Sequences were obtained from PBMCs. The sequence was collected from a woman aged 18-29 years in good health and CMV-seronegative. Written as DNA, the CDR3 is TGTGCCAGCAGCTTAGGGCAGGGCTTCGACAATGAGCAGTTCTTC. It yields the protein CASSLGQGFDNEQFF. Filled out from reference TRBV7-9 and TRBJ2-1, the complete variable domain reads DTGVSQNPRHKITKRGQNVTFRCDPISEHNRLYWYRQTLGQGPEFLTYFQNEAQLEKSRLLSDRFSAERPKGSFSTLEIQRTEQGDSAMYLCASSLGQGFDNEQFFGPGTRLTVL.